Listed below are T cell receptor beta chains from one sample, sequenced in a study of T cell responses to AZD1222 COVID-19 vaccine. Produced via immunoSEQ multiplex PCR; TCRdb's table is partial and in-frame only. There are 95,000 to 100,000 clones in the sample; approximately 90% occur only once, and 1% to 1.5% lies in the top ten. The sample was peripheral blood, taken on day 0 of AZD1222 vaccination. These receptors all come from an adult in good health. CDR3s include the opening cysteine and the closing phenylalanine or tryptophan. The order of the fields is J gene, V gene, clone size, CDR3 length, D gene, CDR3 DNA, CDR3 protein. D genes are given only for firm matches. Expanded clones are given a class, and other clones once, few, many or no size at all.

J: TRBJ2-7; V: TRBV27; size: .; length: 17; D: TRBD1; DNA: TGTGCCAGCAGTTTAGGGACACAGGGGACCTATAACTACGAGCAGTACTTC; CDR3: CASSLGTQGTYNYEQYF
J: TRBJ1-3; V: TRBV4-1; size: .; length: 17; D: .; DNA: TGCGCCAGCAGCCAAGAGAGCGACGAGGACTCTGGAAACACCATATATTTT; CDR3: CASSQESDEDSGNTIYF
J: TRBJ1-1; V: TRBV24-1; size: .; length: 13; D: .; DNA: TGTGCCACCAGTGACCCAGGGAATACTGAAGCTTTCTTT; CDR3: CATSDPGNTEAFF
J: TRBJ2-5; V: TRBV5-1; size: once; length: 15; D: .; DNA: TGCGCCAGCAGCTTGGCTCAGGGGCCGGACGAGACCCAGTACTTC; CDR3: CASSLAQGPDETQYF
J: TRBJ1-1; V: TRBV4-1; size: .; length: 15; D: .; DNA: TGCGCCAGCAGCCAAGGGCCTTTAAGGAACACTGAAGCTTTCTTT; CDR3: CASSQGPLRNTEAFF
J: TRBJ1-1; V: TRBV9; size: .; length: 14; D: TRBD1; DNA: TGTGCCAGCAGCGCTCCACAGGGGGGCACTGAAGCTTTCTTT; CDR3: CASSAPQGGTEAFF
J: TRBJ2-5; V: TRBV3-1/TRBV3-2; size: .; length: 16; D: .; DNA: TGTGCCAGCAGCCGGACCGGGACTGGGAATAAAGAGACCCAGTACTTC; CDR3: CASSRTGTGNKETQYF
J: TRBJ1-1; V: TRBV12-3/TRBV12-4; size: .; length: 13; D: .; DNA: TGTGCCAGCACCTTCGGAGGGAACACTGAAGCTTTCTTT; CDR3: CASTFGGNTEAFF
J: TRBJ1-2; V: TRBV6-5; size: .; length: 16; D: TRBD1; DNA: TGTGCCAGCAGTTACTACCCGGGACAGGGGAACTATGGCTACACCTTC; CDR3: CASSYYPGQGNYGYTF
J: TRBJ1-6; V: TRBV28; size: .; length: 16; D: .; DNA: TGTGCCAGCAGTGTCACAAGGGGTTCGGATAATTCACCCCTCCACTTT; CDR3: CASSVTRGSDNSPLHF
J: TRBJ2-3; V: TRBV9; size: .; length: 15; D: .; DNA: TGTGCCAGCAGCGGGGGACGGGGAGGTGCCGATACGCAGTATTTT; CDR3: CASSGGRGGADTQYF
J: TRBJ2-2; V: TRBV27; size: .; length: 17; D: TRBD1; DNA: TGTGCCAGCAGTCCGCGCACCCGGGACAGGGGTACCGGGGAGCTGTTTTTT; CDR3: CASSPRTRDRGTGELFF
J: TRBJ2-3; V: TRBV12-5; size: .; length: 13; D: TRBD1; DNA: TGTGCTAGTGGGGACAGGGACACAGATACGCAGTATTTT; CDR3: CASGDRDTDTQYF
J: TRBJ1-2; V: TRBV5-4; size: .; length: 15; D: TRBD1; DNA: TGTGCCAGCAGCCCTGACAGGGCGCCCACCCATGGCTACACCTTC; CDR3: CASSPDRAPTHGYTF
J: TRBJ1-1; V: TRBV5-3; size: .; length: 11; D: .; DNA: TGTGCCAGAAGCTTCGAGGGGGATGCTTTCTTT; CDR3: CARSFEGDAFF
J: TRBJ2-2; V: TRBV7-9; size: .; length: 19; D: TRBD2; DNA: TGTGCCAGCAGCTTAGAGGACCAGCGGGGGGGCCAGAACACCGGGGAGCTGTTTTTT; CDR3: CASSLEDQRGGQNTGELFF
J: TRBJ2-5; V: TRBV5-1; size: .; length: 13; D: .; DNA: TGCGCCAGCAGCCCGGACAGCGGGGAGACCCAGTACTTC; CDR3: CASSPDSGETQYF
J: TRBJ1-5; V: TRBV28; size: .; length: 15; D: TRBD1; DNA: TGTGCCAGCGGATTCCGGGACAGCACCAATCAGCCCCAGCATTTT; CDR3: CASGFRDSTNQPQHF
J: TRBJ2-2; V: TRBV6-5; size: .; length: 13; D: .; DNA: TGTGCCAGCAGACCTACAGCCACCGGGGAGCTGTTTTTT; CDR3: CASRPTATGELFF
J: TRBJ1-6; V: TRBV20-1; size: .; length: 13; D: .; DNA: TGCAGTGCTAGTTTGGCAGGAGATTCACCCCTCCACTTT; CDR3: CSASLAGDSPLHF
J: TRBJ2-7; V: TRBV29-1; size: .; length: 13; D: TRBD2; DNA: TGCAGCGCGACTAGCGGGGGAGCTTACGAGCAGTACTTC; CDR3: CSATSGGAYEQYF
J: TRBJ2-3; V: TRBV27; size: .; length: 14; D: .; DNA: TGTGCCAGCAGTTTATGGGGGATGGCAGATACGCAGTATTTT; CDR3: CASSLWGMADTQYF
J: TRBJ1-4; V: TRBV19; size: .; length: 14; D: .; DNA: TGTGCCAGTAGGCAGTCGGGGATTGGAGAAAAACTGTTTTTT; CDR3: CASRQSGIGEKLFF
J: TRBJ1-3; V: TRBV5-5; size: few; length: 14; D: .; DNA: TGTGCCAGCAGCTCTATAGGGCTTGGAAACACCATATATTTT; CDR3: CASSSIGLGNTIYF
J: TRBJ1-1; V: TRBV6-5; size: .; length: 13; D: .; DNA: TGTGCCAGCATGCGGGGACATAACACTGAAGCTTTCTTT; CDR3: CASMRGHNTEAFF
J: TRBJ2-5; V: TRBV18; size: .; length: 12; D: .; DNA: TGTGCCAGCTCCCCAGGGGAGGAGACCCAGTACTTC; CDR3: CASSPGEETQYF
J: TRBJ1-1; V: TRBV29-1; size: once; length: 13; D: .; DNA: TGCAGCGTTGAAGGTTCAGGGGACACTGAAGCTTTCTTT; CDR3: CSVEGSGDTEAFF
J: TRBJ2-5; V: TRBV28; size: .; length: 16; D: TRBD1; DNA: TGTGCCAGCAGTTCTGTGGACAGGGGCCAGTGGGAGACCCAGTACTTC; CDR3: CASSSVDRGQWETQYF
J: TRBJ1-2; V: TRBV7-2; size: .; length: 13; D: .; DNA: TGTGCCAGCAGCGCAAGTAGGAGCTATGGCTACACCTTC; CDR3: CASSASRSYGYTF
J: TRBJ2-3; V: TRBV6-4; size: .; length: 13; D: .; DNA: TGTGCCAGCAGTGAAGACTCCTCAGATACGCAGTATTTT; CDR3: CASSEDSSDTQYF
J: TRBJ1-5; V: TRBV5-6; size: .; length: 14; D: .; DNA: TGTGCCAGCAGCCAAGGGGCCCGCAATCAGCCCCAGCATTTT; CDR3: CASSQGARNQPQHF
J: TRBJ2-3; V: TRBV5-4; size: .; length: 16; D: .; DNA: TGTGCCAGCAGCCGCGCGACTGTCCTCTCGAGCGATACGCAGTATTTT; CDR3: CASSRATVLSSDTQYF
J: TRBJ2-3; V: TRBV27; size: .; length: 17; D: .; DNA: TGTGCCAGCAGTTCACCCTTTGAGGGGGGGCCGGCAGATACGCAGTATTTT; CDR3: CASSSPFEGGPADTQYF
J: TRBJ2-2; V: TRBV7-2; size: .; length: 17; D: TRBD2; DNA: TGTGCCAGCAGCTTAGCGGGGCGGGGGGAGTTCACCGGGGAGCTGTTTTTT; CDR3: CASSLAGRGEFTGELFF
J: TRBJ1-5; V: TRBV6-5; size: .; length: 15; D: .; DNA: TGTGCCAGCAGGCTGGACACCGATAGCAATCAGCCCCAGCATTTT; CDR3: CASRLDTDSNQPQHF
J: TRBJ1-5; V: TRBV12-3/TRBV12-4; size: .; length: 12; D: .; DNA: TGTGCCAGCAGTTTAGTGGCCCAGCCCCAGCATTTT; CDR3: CASSLVAQPQHF
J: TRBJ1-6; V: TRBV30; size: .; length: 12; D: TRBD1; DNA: TGTGCCTGGAGCTCCGCCAGGGGGCCCCTCCACTTT; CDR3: CAWSSARGPLHF
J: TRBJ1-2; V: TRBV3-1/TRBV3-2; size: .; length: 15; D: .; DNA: TGTGCCAGCAGCCCCGGGGGACACGGAAGCTATGGCTACACCTTC; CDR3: CASSPGGHGSYGYTF
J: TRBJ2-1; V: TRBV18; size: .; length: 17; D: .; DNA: TGTGCCAGCTCCCCGGGAGCAGCCGCCGGAACCTACAATGAGCAGTTCTTC; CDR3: CASSPGAAAGTYNEQFF
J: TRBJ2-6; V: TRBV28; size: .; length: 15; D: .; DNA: TGTGCCAGCAGAGCGACGAGGGGTGGGGCCAACGTCCTGACTTTC; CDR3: CASRATRGGANVLTF